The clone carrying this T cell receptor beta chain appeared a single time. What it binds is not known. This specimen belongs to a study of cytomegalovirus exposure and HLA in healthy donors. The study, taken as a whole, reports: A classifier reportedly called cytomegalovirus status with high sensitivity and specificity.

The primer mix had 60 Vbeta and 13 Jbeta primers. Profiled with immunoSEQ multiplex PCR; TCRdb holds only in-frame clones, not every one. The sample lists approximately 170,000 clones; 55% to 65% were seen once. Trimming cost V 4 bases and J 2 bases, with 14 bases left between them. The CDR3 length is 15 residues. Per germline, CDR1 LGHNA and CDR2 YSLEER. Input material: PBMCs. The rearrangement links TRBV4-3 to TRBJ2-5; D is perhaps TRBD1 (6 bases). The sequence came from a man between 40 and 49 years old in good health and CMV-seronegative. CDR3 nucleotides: TGCGCCAGCAGCCTAAATTCTAGGGGGCAAGAGACCCAGTACTTC. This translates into CASSLNSRGQETQYF.